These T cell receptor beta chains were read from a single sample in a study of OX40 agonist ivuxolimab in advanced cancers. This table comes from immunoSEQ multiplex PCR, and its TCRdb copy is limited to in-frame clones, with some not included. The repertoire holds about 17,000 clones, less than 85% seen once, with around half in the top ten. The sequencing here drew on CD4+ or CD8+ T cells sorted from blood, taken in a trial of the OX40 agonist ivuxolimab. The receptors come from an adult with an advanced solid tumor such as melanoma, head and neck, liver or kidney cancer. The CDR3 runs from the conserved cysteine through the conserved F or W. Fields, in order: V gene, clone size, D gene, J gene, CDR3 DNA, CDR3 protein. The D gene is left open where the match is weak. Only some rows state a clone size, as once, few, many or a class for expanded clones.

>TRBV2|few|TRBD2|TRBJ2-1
TGTGCCAGCAGTGGGGGCGCTAGCGGTGCCTACAATGAGCAGTTCTTC
CASSGGASGAYNEQFF
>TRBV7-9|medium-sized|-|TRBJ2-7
TGTGCCAGCAGCGAGGGACGCGCGCGAGAGCAGTACTTC
CASSEGRAREQYF
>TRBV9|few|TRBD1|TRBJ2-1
TGTGCCAGCAGCGTTACAGGGGGCTTATGGTACAATGAGCAGTTCTTC
CASSVTGGLWYNEQFF
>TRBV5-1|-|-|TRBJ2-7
TGCGCCAGCAGCCCTTCGGGGGCCTATGAGCAGTACTTC
CASSPSGAYEQYF
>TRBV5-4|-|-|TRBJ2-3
TGTGCCAGCAGCTTGGGGCCCACAGATACGCAGTATTTT
CASSLGPTDTQYF
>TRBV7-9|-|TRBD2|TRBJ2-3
TGTGCCAGCGGGGGAAAGCGGGGGGCTAGCACAGATACGCAGTATTTT
CASGGKRGASTDTQYF
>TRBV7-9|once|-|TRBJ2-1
TGTGCCAGCAGCTTGACGGCACCATCTAACTCCTACAATGAGCAGTTCTTC
CASSLTAPSNSYNEQFF
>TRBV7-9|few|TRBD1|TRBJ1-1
TGTGCCAGCAGCTTAGCATTCATGGACAGGGAAAGATCGGGAGCTTTCTTT
CASSLAFMDRERSGAFF
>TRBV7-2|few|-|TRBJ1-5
TGTGCCAGCAGCATCTGGGGCTTGCAGGCCCAGCATTTT
CASSIWGLQAQHF
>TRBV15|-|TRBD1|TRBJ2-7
TGTGCCACCAGCAGAGCCGGGACAGCCTACGAGCAGTACTTC
CATSRAGTAYEQYF
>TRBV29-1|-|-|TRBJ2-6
TGCAGCGCCCTGCTGAGACCTGGGGCCAACGTCCTGACTTTC
CSALLRPGANVLTF
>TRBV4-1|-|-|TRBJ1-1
TGCGCCAGCAGCCAGTCAGGGGAAGGTACTGAAGCTTTCTTT
CASSQSGEGTEAFF
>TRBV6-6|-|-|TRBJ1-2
TGTGCCAGCAGTTACTCGTCGACAGCAAGCCATGGCTACACCTTC
CASSYSSTASHGYTF
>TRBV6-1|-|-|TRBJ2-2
TGTGCCAGCAGTGATTGGGGTAACACCGGGGAGCTGTTTTTT
CASSDWGNTGELFF
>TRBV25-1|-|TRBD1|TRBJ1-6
TGTGCCAGCAGGGATGACAGGGGTCCAAGGAATTCACCCCTCCACTTT
CASRDDRGPRNSPLHF
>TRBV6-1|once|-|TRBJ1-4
TGTGCCAGCAGTGAAATCCGCCCTGCAACTAATGAAAAACTGTTTTTT
CASSEIRPATNEKLFF
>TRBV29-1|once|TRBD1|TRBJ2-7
TGCAGCGTGTTTGGGACAGGGGTGAGCGAGCAGTACTTC
CSVFGTGVSEQYF
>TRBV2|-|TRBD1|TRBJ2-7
TGTGCCAGCAGGACAGGGGGCGAGCAGTACTTC
CASRTGGEQYF
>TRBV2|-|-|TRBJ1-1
TGTGCCAGCAGTCCAGGGTTCACTGAAGCTTTCTTT
CASSPGFTEAFF
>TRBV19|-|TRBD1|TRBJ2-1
TGTGCCAGTAGTATAGATTTGGGGCAGGGGGTCTACAATGAGCAGTTCTTC
CASSIDLGQGVYNEQFF
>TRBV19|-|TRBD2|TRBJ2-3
TGTGCCAGTAGCCCAGATGGACTAGCGGGATATTATACGCAGTATTTT
CASSPDGLAGYYTQYF
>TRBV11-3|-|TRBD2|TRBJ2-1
TGTGCCAGCAGCTTAGGGGTAATAGCGGGGGGAGACAATGAGCAGTTCTTC
CASSLGVIAGGDNEQFF
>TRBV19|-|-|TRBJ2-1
TGTGCCAGTAGTATGGCCCTCTACAATGAGCAGTTCTTC
CASSMALYNEQFF
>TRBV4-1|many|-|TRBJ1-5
TGCGCCAGCAGCCAAGATCTCGCCAGCTACAATCAGCCCCAGCATTTT
CASSQDLASYNQPQHF
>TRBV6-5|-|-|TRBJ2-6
TGTGCCAGCAGTTACAGCTCTGGGGCCAACGTCCTGACTTTC
CASSYSSGANVLTF
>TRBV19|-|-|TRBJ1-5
TGTGCCAGTCACGAGACATCGAGCAATCAGCCCCAGCATTTT
CASHETSSNQPQHF
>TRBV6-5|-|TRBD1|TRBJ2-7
TGTGCCAGCAGTTATAGTTTCCAGGGGGCATACGAGCAGTACTTC
CASSYSFQGAYEQYF
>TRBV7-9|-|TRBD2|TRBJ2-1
TGTGCCAGCAGCTTGTCTAGCGGTCGGGGCAATGAGCAGTTCTTC
CASSLSSGRGNEQFF
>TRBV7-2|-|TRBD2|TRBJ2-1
TGTGCCAGCAGCGCAACCTGGGCGGGAGGGCCCGACAATGAGCAGTTCTTC
CASSATWAGGPDNEQFF
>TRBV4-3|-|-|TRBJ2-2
TGCGCCAGCAGCCAAGACGTACAGGGAGGCGCCGGGGAGCTGTTTTTT
CASSQDVQGGAGELFF
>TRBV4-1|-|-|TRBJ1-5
TGCGCCAGCAGCCACTCCCCGGGGTATCAGCCCCAGCATTTT
CASSHSPGYQPQHF
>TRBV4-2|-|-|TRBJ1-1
TGTGCCAGCAGCCAAGAGAGGGGTACTGAAGCTTTCTTT
CASSQERGTEAFF
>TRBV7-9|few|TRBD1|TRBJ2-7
TGTGCCAGCAGCAGACCGGGACAGGGGATCTACGAGCAGTACTTC
CASSRPGQGIYEQYF
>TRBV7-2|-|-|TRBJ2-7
TGTGCCAGCAGCCCCGACGGAGTCTACGAGCAGTACTTC
CASSPDGVYEQYF
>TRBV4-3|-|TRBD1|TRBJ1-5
TGCGCCAGCAGCCAAGGCAGGGGGAATCAGCCCCAGCATTTT
CASSQGRGNQPQHF
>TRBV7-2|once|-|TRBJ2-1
TGTGCCAGCAGTCCTGACACCTACAATGAGCAGTTCTTC
CASSPDTYNEQFF
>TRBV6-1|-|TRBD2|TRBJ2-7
TGTGCCAGCAGTGAATATCTTTCGGGGACTAGGTACGAGCAGTACTTC
CASSEYLSGTRYEQYF
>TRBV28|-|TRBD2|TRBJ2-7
TGTGCCAGCACCAAACTCGTAGCGGGAGTCGAGCAGTACTTC
CASTKLVAGVEQYF
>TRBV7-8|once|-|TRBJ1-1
TGTGCCAGCAGCTTAGAAGCTGGGACTGAAGCTTTCTTT
CASSLEAGTEAFF
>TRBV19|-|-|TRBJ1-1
TGTGCCAGTAGTGGGCACACTGAAGCTTTCTTT
CASSGHTEAFF
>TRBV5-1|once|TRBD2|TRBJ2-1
TGCGCCAGCAGCTTGATCGCGGGGGATTCCTACAATGAGCAGTTCTTC
CASSLIAGDSYNEQFF
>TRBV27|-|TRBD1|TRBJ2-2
TGTGCCAGCAGGGGAAGGGACAGGGGGTCCCCCGGGGAGCTGTTTTTT
CASRGRDRGSPGELFF
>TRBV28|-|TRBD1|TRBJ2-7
TGTGCCAGCAGTCCCCTGACAGGGTCCTACGAGCAGTACTTC
CASSPLTGSYEQYF